This T cell receptor beta chain was observed in a study of shared clonotypes between healthy human individuals. Study-level findings and limits: Sampling was confined to blood; repertoires within tissues likely differ. Relative to memory subsets, naive subsets generally showed larger estimated richness. Few donors limited the genetic and exposure-history diversity represented.

Using immunoSEQ multiplex PCR, the repertoire was profiled, and TCRdb retains in-frame clones only, with some absent. The sample consists of about 1 million clones, about 84% of them appearing once. With respect to this clone: The antigen remains unidentified.

Germline V lookup: CDR1 SGDLS, CDR2 YYNGEE. V lost 3 bases and J 11 bases, leaving 15 bases between the germline ends. There are 13 residues in the CDR3. The TCR comes from a man between 18 and 29 years old in good health. Some clones in this sample may be carry-over from other donors' samples. The rearrangement uses TRBV9 and TRBJ2-4, with no clear D. Sequenced input: memory CD4+ T cells from PBMCs. Documented subset: CD45RA-negative fraction. CDR3 loop: CASSGPAPSLQYF. The CDR3 DNA is TGTGCCAGCAGCGGCCCAGCGCCCTCCCTTCAGTACTTC.